A single sample gave rise to the 25 T cell receptor beta chains below, sequenced in a study of chemoradiotherapy in HPV16-positive cancers. Using immunoSEQ multiplex PCR, the repertoire was profiled, and TCRdb retains in-frame clones only, with some absent. In the table there are under 8,500 clones, more than 60% of which are singletons. This specimen was acquired from a patient who underwent chemoradiotherapy. Receptors originate from a human donor with HPV-associated anogenital cancer.

This clone was counted between two and nine times. The chain joins TRBV28 to TRBJ1-6; 8 nucleotides line up with TRBD1. Per germline, CDR1 MDHEN and CDR2 SYDVKM. J lost 9 bases, V lost 7 bases, and 11 bases had no gene match. This CDR3 contains 15 residues. CDR3 protein: CASIPRGTGPSPLHF. The CDR3 DNA follows: TGTGCCAGCATCCCTAGAGGGACAGGCCCTTCACCCCTCCACTTT.

This clone was seen a few times. This rearrangement joins TRBV10-3 to TRBJ1-1; D is undetermined. The CDR3 totals 11 residues. Germline CDR1 and CDR2: ENHRY and SYGVKD. V was trimmed by 10 bases and J by 1 base, leaving 7 bases between them. The CDR3 region is CATRQNTEAFF. The CDR3 coding sequence is TGTGCCACCCGACAGAACACTGAAGCTTTCTTT.

This clone appeared a single time. The chain links TRBV7-9 to TRBJ2-2, with D perhaps TRBD1 (5 bases). Trimming shortened V by 5 bases and J by 0 bases, and 10 bases separated the two germline ends. This CDR3 has 15 residues. Germline CDR1 reads SEHNR; CDR2 reads FQNEAQ (reference sequence). The CDR3 reads CASSPRTTNTGELFF. In DNA form, the CDR3 reads TGTGCCAGCAGCCCGCGGACAACGAACACCGGGGAGCTGTTTTTT.

The chain employs TRBV9 and TRBJ2-1, with 9 bases lining up with TRBD1. CDR3 size: 16 residues. CDR1 SGDLS and CDR2 YYNGEE come from the germline V gene. The V segment lost 2 bases and the J segment 6 bases; nucleotides outside the gene matches: 9. The CDR3 sequence: CASSVSGTGHSNEQFF. The CDR3 coding sequence is TGTGCCAGCAGCGTCTCCGGGACAGGGCATAGCAATGAGCAGTTCTTC. The variable domain in full, with the rest retrieved from reference TRBV9 and TRBJ2-1, is DSGVTQTPKHLITATGQRVTLRCSPRSGDLSVYWYQQSLDQGLQFLIQYYNGEERAKGNILERFSAQQFPDLHSELNLSSLELGDSALYFCASSVSGTGHSNEQFFGPGTRLTVL.

V and J are TRBV5-4 and TRBJ2-3, with no clear D. CDR3 length equals 12 residues. CDR1 and CDR2 from the germline V gene are SGHNT and YYREEE (reference sequence). The germline V and J ends were trimmed by 1 base and 0 bases, with 0 bases remaining between them. In nucleotides, the CDR3 is TGTGCCAGCAGCTTGAGCACAGATACGCAGTATTTT. It is translated as CASSLSTDTQYF. Filled out from reference TRBV5-4 and TRBJ2-3, the complete variable domain reads ETGVTQSPTHLIKTRGQQVTLRCSSQSGHNTVSWYQQALGQGPQFIFQYYREEENGRGNFPPRFSGLQFPNYSSELNVNALELDDSALYLCASSLSTDTQYFGPGTRLTVL.

V is TRBV2 and J is TRBJ2-7; 7 bases match TRBD2. Germline CDR1 and CDR2: SNHLY and FYNNEI. V lost 3 bases and J lost 0; bases outside the gene matches: 5. This CDR3 region has 15 residues. CDR3 sequence reads: CASSDGGGSSYEQYF. The CDR3 bases are TGTGCCAGCAGTGATGGCGGGGGTTCCTCCTACGAGCAGTACTTC.

CDR3 region: CASSPGYRGRNTEAFF. The DNA for the CDR3 is TGTGCCAGCAGTCCTGGGTACAGGGGGCGGAACACTGAAGCTTTCTTT. The V call is TRBV6-6, the J call TRBJ1-1; 9 positions match TRBD1. The ends lost 5 bases at V and 1 base at J; junction bases unmatched: 8. Per the germline V gene, CDR1 is MNHNY and CDR2 is SVGAGI (reference sequence). The CDR3 is 16 amino acids.

This clone showed up just once. The chain's CDR3 is CASSQGVDTGELFF. The CDR3 DNA reads TGTGCCAGCAGTCAAGGGGTCGACACCGGGGAGCTGTTTTTT. This chain uses TRBV6-4 with TRBJ2-2; weak D call: TRBD1 (5 bases). The germline gives CDR1 MRHNA, CDR2 SNTAGT. This CDR3 region has 14 residues. Trimming took 5 bases from V and 3 from J, leaving 10 bases between them.

J is TRBJ2-3 and V is TRBV7-2, with D perhaps matching TRBD2 (5 bases). Deletions cut 1 base from V and 5 bases from J, with 16 bases between. Germline V gene data show CDR1 as SGHTA and CDR2 as FQGNSA. CDR3 length equals 16 residues. This CDR3 reads CASSLVARAAGDTQYF. DNA of the CDR3: TGTGCCAGCAGCTTAGTAGCGCGGGCAGCAGGAGATACGCAGTATTTT.

The V call is TRBV14, the J call TRBJ2-3; 11 bases match TRBD2. The V segment lost 0 bases and the J segment 1 base; nucleotides outside the gene matches: 3. CDR1 and CDR2 from the germline V gene are SGHDN and FVKESK. The CDR3 is 17 amino acids. The CDR3 DNA follows: TGTGCCAGCAGCCAAGACCAGACTAGCGGGGGCACAGATACGCAGTATTTT. It yields the protein CASSQDQTSGGTDTQYF.

This clone has just one count. This chain links TRBV28 with TRBJ2-7; 10 nucleotides match TRBD1. CDR1 and CDR2 (germline): MDHEN, SYDVKM. The CDR3 is 16 amino acids. The V segment lost 2 bases and the J segment 4 bases; nucleotides outside the gene matches: 8. This CDR3 is CASSLAYGTGEYEQYF. DNA for the CDR3: TGTGCCAGCAGTTTAGCCTACGGGACAGGGGAATACGAGCAGTACTTC.

This clone was seen a single time. The chain has TRBV5-4 and TRBJ2-5; D may be TRBD1 or TRBD2 (7 bases each). CDR3 length: 15 residues. The ends were cut back, 4 bases at V and 4 bases at J, with 17 bases in the middle. Germline-derived CDR1 and CDR2 are SGHNT and YYREEE (reference sequence). CDR3 in amino acids: CASSDQGGIRETQYF. As DNA, the CDR3 is TGTGCCAGCAGCGACCAGGGGGGGATTCGAGAGACCCAGTACTTC.

The CDR3 loop is CASSYTPRGPEKLFF. CDR3 nucleotides: TGTGCCAGCAGTTATACCCCTCGGGGGCCTGAAAAACTGTTTTTT. This sequence joins TRBV6-6 and TRBJ1-4, with D possibly matching TRBD1 (6 bases). There are 15 residues in the CDR3. The V and J ends lost 3 bases and 7 bases respectively, with 15 bases between them. Germline loops: CDR1 MNHNY, CDR2 SVGAGI (reference sequence).

The V gene is TRBV5-1, the J gene TRBJ2-5; 8 positions agree with TRBD2. CDR1 SGHRS and CDR2 YFSETQ come from the germline V gene. Losses at the gene ends were 4 bases for V and 7 bases for J; bases not matched to a gene: 12. The CDR3 is made up of 15 amino acids. The CDR3 bases are TGCGCCAGCAGCCGTCCTCCGGGACTAGAACGGACCCAGTACTTC. Amino acids: CASSRPPGLERTQYF.

This clone was seen just once. The chain recombines TRBV5-1 with TRBJ1-4, with D possibly TRBD1 on 5 matching bases. Per the germline V gene, CDR1 is SGHRS and CDR2 is YFSETQ. V was pared by 4 bases and J by 0 bases, with 10 bases between. This CDR3 is built from 15 residues. The CDR3 DNA reads TGCGCCAGCAGCAAGGGGCTCTCAACTAATGAAAAACTGTTTTTT. Amino acid sequence: CASSKGLSTNEKLFF.

The chain recombines TRBV29-1 with TRBJ1-2; 7 bases agree with TRBD1. V trimming: 3 bases; J trimming: 5 bases; junction bases outside the gene matches: 9. Germline lookup yields CDR1 SQVTM and CDR2 ANQGSEA. CDR3 length: 14 residues. The CDR3 spells CSVEGGQSLYGYTF. DNA for the CDR3: TGCAGCGTTGAGGGGGGACAGTCACTTTATGGCTACACCTTC.

This rearrangement joins TRBV2 to TRBJ1-2; 11 nucleotides match TRBD1. Germline loops: CDR1 SNHLY, CDR2 FYNNEI. V was clipped by 4 bases and J by 4 bases; unmatched bases: 11. The CDR3 runs to 17 residues. In nucleotides, the CDR3 is TGTGCCAGCAGTGTGGGACAGGGGGTACTTAAAGGCTATGGCTACACCTTC. Protein sequence: CASSVGQGVLKGYGYTF. Complete variable domain (other parts from reference TRBV2 and TRBJ1-2): EPEVTQTPSHQVTQMGQEVILRCVPISNHLYFYWYRQILGQKVEFLVSFYNNEISEKSEIFDDQFSVERPDGSNFTLKIRSTKLEDSAMYFCASSVGQGVLKGYGYTFGSGTRLTVV.

The chain employs TRBV28 and TRBJ2-2, with unresolved D. The CDR3 length is 13 residues. V was clipped by 5 bases and J by 7 bases, with 11 bases between them. Germline lookup yields CDR1 MDHEN and CDR2 SYDVKM. The CDR3 bases are TGTGCCAGCAGTCCAACAAAGCGCGGGGAGCTGTTTTTT. Protein sequence: CASSPTKRGELFF. Together with reference TRBV28 and TRBJ2-2, the CDR3 gives the full variable domain: DVKVTQSSRYLVKRTGEKVFLECVQDMDHENMFWYRQDPGLGLRLIYFSYDVKMKEKGDIPEGYSVSREKKERFSLILESASTNQTSMYLCASSPTKRGELFFGEGSRLTVL.

The chain is built from TRBV5-1 and TRBJ2-5; possibly TRBD1 or TRBD2 for D (5 bases each). CDR3 length equals 15 residues. The V gene lost 0 bases and the J gene lost 7 bases, with 16 bases spanning the gap. Germline CDR1 and CDR2: SGHRS and YFSETQ. CDR3 DNA: TGCGCCAGCAGCTTGGACGGGGCAGTCGACGGGACCCAGTACTTC. Translated, it gives CASSLDGAVDGTQYF.

V usage is TRBV18 and J usage is TRBJ2-3; D uncertain. Trimming left V 3 bases short and J 4 bases short, with 8 bases between. This CDR3 is 13 amino acids long. CDR1 is KGHSH, CDR2 LQKENI, per germline. CDR3 sequence reads: CASSPTPADTQYF. The CDR3 DNA sequence: TGTGCCAGCTCACCGACCCCCGCAGATACGCAGTATTTT.

The table lists this clone with a count of one. The V gene is TRBV19, the J gene TRBJ1-3; tentative D call: TRBD1 (6 bases). Germline-derived CDR1 and CDR2 are LNHDA and SQIVND (reference sequence). Trimming took 3 bases from V and 0 from J, leaving 12 bases between them. The CDR3 loop spans 16 amino acids. The CDR3, as DNA: TGTGCCAGTAGTATCCCAGGGGCCGGCTCTGGAAACACCATATATTTT. Translating it yields CASSIPGAGSGNTIYF. Looking up the rest from reference TRBV19 and TRBJ1-3 gives the full variable domain: DGGITQSPKYLFRKEGQNVTLSCEQNLNHDAMYWYRQDPGQGLRLIYYSQIVNDFQKGDIAEGYSVSREKKESFPLTVTSAQKNPTAFYLCASSIPGAGSGNTIYFGEGSWLTVV.

A single count supports this clone. The chain carries TRBV30 and TRBJ1-6; the D gene is possibly TRBD1 (6 bases). The CDR3 length is 16 residues. V shed 4 bases and J shed 0 bases, with 13 bases lying between them. Germline loops: CDR1 GTSNPN, CDR2 SVGIG (reference sequence). CDR3 sequence reads: CAWIRGGSSYNSPLHF. The CDR3 coding sequence is TGTGCCTGGATTCGCGGGGGCAGCTCCTATAATTCACCCCTCCACTTT.

In its sample, this clone was seen a few times. The chain combines TRBV7-3 with TRBJ2-2; the D gene could be TRBD1 or TRBD2 (5 bases each). This CDR3 region has 14 residues. Germline V gives CDR1 SGHTA, CDR2 FQGTGA. V lost 0 bases, J lost 4 bases, and 6 bases lay in between. CDR3 in DNA: TGTGCCAGCAGCTTAACGGGACCCACCGGGGAGCTGTTTTTT. It is translated as CASSLTGPTGELFF.

This clone was picked up one time. This chain joins TRBV19 and TRBJ1-1; no clear D gene. CDR1 and CDR2 from the germline V gene are LNHDA and SQIVND (reference sequence). The germline V and J ends were trimmed by 5 bases and 3 bases, with 19 bases remaining between them. The CDR3 has 16 residues. This CDR3 is CASSSLRRVGDTEAFF. The CDR3 DNA reads as TGTGCCAGTAGTTCACTCAGGAGGGTTGGGGACACTGAAGCTTTCTTT.

The V call is TRBV5-1, the J call TRBJ2-1; D is unclear. This CDR3 contains 12 residues. V dropped 1 base and J dropped 8 bases, with 7 bases sitting between them. Germline CDR1 reads SGHRS; CDR2 reads YFSETQ. The CDR3 protein is CASSLQSDEQFF. In DNA form, the CDR3 reads TGCGCCAGCAGCTTGCAGAGCGATGAGCAGTTCTTC.